This T cell receptor beta chain came from a study of CD8 T cells in ankylosing spondylitis. Germline lookup yields CDR1 SEHNR and CDR2 FQNEAQ (reference sequence). The V gene end was trimmed by 8 bases and the J gene end by 0 bases; junction bases not matched to a gene: 10. The CDR3 sequence is 15 residues long. TCRdb processed the 5' RACE reads anew with MiXCR; each CDR3 protein has one entry. The repertoire holds roughly 700,000 distinct CDR3 sequences, with around a fifth as singletons. This clonotype was picked up a small number of times. Antigen: not known. General observations from the study: Existing reports had already noted some motif variants in reactive arthritis synovial fluid and blood. Characteristic of ankylosing spondylitis blood, it appeared, was a TCR beta motif comprising eight highly homologous variants.

The rearrangement links TRBV7-9 to TRBJ2-7, with 7 bases identical to TRBD1. Sequencing input: blood, either unsorted or a sorted T cell fraction (not recorded which). The source of this sequence is a male donor with ankylosing spondylitis. In nucleotides, the CDR3 is TGTGCCAGCGTACAAGGGGGCCTAAGCTCCTACGAGCAGTACTTC. It translates to CASVQGGLSSYEQYF.